The 15 T cell receptor beta chains below all came from one sample that was sequenced in a study of blood T cell repertoires in COVID-19. Some clones are missing from TCRdb's copy, which holds only in-frame ones; the method was immunoSEQ multiplex PCR. The sample records about 170,000 clones, just under 85% being singletons. Sequenced sample: peripheral blood. These receptors all stem from a woman of 80 years or more with acute or convalescent COVID-19.

This clone occurred once. This chain joins TRBV5-1 and TRBJ1-3; the D gene is possibly TRBD1 (5 bases). V shed 5 bases and J shed 0 bases, with 12 bases lying between them. Germline V gene sequence: CDR1 SGHRS, CDR2 YFSETQ. CDR3 length: 15 amino acids. CDR3 residues: CASRLDTSSGNTIYF. CDR3 DNA sequence: TGCGCCAGCAGACTGGACACCTCCTCTGGAAACACCATATATTTT.

CDR3 sequence: CASSLEGAANTEAFF. DNA of the CDR3: TGTGCCAGCAGCCTCGAGGGGGCAGCGAACACTGAAGCTTTCTTT. The chain employs TRBV11-2 and TRBJ1-1; 7 nucleotides match TRBD1. CDR3 length: 15 amino acids. Germline loops: CDR1 SGHAT, CDR2 FQNNGV. Germline trimming cut 5 bases from V and 1 base from J; bases unmatched to any gene: 7. Based on the CDR3 plus reference TRBV11-2 and TRBJ1-1, the full variable domain is EAGVAQSPRYKIIEKRQSVAFWCNPISGHATLYWYQQILGQGPKLLIQFQNNGVVDDSQLPKDRFSAERLKGVDSTLKIQPAKLEDSAVYLCASSLEGAANTEAFFGQGTRLTVV.

The J gene is TRBJ1-1, the V gene TRBV29-1; D may be TRBD1 (5 bases). The germline gives CDR1 SQVTM, CDR2 ANQGSEA. V was trimmed by 6 bases and J by 5 bases, leaving 25 bases between them. This CDR3 spans 16 amino acids. DNA for the CDR3: TGCAGCGTCCTTCCTCAGGGAATCCTCGAGAGAACTGAAGCTTTCTTT. It codes for CSVLPQGILERTEAFF.

This chain uses TRBV7-2 with TRBJ1-1; 7 bases are a match to TRBD1. In germline, CDR1 is SGHTA, CDR2 FQGNSA. Trimming at V came to 6 bases and at J to 5 bases, leaving 12 bases not matched to a gene. The CDR3 contains 15 residues. CDR3: CASRPPKGATTEAFF. The CDR3 DNA reads TGTGCCAGCAGACCACCAAAGGGGGCAACGACTGAAGCTTTCTTT.

The rearrangement joins TRBV4-1 to TRBJ2-1, with 9 bases aligning to TRBD1. V dropped 4 bases and J dropped 6; count of bases not matched to a gene: 7. The CDR3 contains 15 residues. Germline assignment: CDR1 MGHRA and CDR2 YSYEKL. The CDR3 is CASSLRTGEGNEQFF. CDR3 sequence (DNA): TGCGCCAGCAGCCTTCGGACAGGGGAAGGCAATGAGCAGTTCTTC.

The genes are TRBV29-1 and TRBJ2-3, with 7 bases that match TRBD1. V trimming: 0 bases; J trimming: 1 base; junction bases outside the gene matches: 4. Germline CDR1 SQVTM, CDR2 ANQGSEA. This CDR3 spans 15 amino acids. The CDR3 here is CSVEDQGQRTDTQYF. Written as DNA, the CDR3 is TGCAGCGTTGAAGATCAGGGACAGCGCACAGATACGCAGTATTTT.

The genes are TRBV5-4 and TRBJ2-5, with D possibly TRBD1 on 5 matching bases. There are 15 residues in the CDR3. Germline CDR1 reads SGHNT; CDR2 reads YYREEE (reference sequence). Trimming took off 4 bases at V and 1 base at J, with 14 bases between the two ends. The CDR3: CASSPQTQGQETQYF. The CDR3 DNA sequence: TGTGCCAGCAGCCCACAAACCCAGGGCCAAGAGACCCAGTACTTC. The full variable domain, with the rest looked up from reference TRBV5-4 and TRBJ2-5, is ETGVTQSPTHLIKTRGQQVTLRCSSQSGHNTVSWYQQALGQGPQFIFQYYREEENGRGNFPPRFSGLQFPNYSSELNVNALELDDSALYLCASSPQTQGQETQYFGPGTRLLVL.

The V and J genes are TRBV6-2 or TRBV6-3 and TRBJ1-1, with unresolved D. With 2 bases removed from V and 0 bases from J, the gap between germline ends came to 7 bases. The CDR3 has 14 residues. Germline V gene sequence: CDR1 MNHEY, CDR2 SVGEGT. CDR3 residues: CASSYGRLNTEAFF. The CDR3 DNA follows: TGTGCCAGCAGTTACGGTCGGTTGAACACTGAAGCTTTCTTT.

Here the CDR3 reads CASSELRQGPDTEAFF. In DNA form, the CDR3 reads TGCGCCAGCAGTGAGCTTAGACAGGGCCCGGACACTGAAGCTTTCTTT. The rearrangement uses TRBV10-2 and TRBJ1-1; 7 nucleotides align to TRBD1. V dropped 2 bases and J dropped 3; count of bases not matched to a gene: 9. The CDR3 extends over 16 amino acids. CDR1 WSHSY and CDR2 SAAADI come from the germline V gene.

The rearrangement uses TRBV7-6 and TRBJ2-5, with 8 bases that match TRBD1. The J segment lost 6 bases and the V segment lost 6 bases, leaving 12 bases of the junction unmatched. Germline V gene lookup returns CDR1 SGHVS and CDR2 FNYEAQ. The CDR3 is 15 amino acids. The DNA of the CDR3 is TGTGCCAGCAGTCCAGCAGGGGGCGTGAGGAAGACCCAGTACTTC. It is translated as CASSPAGGVRKTQYF.

V and J are TRBV21-1 and TRBJ2-4; the table's D call, TRBD1, has no DNA check behind it. TRBV21-1 is assigned pseudogene status. The length of the CDR3 is 17 residues. For the CDR3, the DNA is TGTGCCAGCAGCAGGACAGGGGGCCCGCCTAACAAAAACATTCAGTACTTC. This sequence encodes CASSRTGGPPNKNIQYF.

On this clone: Relative to the germline gene, one junction end is altered; a read error may explain this. Distinct nucleotide sequences in the sample also encode this CDR3. V gene TRBV10-3 combines with J gene TRBJ1-2; tentatively, D is TRBD1 (6 bases). CDR3 length equals 14 residues. From germline, CDR1 is ENHRY and CDR2 SYGVKD. CDR3 nucleotides: TGCGCCATCGACAGGAACACACCTAACTATGGCTACACCTTC. Its protein product is CAIDRNTPNYGYTF.

This clone was detected ten times or more. The rearrangement links TRBV27 to TRBJ2-7; 13 bases map to TRBD2. The CDR3 spans 15 residues. Trimming cost V 6 bases and J 0 bases; bases outside gene matches: 2. Looked up from germline, CDR1 is MNHEY and CDR2 is SMNVEV (reference sequence). The CDR3 sequence is CASRGLAGNSYEQYF. CDR3 sequence (DNA): TGTGCCAGCAGGGGACTAGCGGGAAACTCCTACGAGCAGTACTTC.

The genes are TRBV19 and TRBJ2-4; D call uncertain. The CDR3 spans 14 residues. The V end lost 3 bases, the J end lost 0 bases, and 6 bases lay between the germline ends. Germline CDR1 is LNHDA and CDR2 is SQIVND (reference sequence). This CDR3 reads CASSIRLAKNIQYF. In nucleotides, the CDR3 is TGTGCCAGTAGTATCAGGCTAGCCAAAAACATTCAGTACTTC.

The V call is TRBV19, the J call TRBJ2-3, with TRBD1 identical over 8 bases. CDR1 LNHDA and CDR2 SQIVND come from the germline V gene (reference sequence). The CDR3 sequence is 15 residues long. With 2 bases clipped from V and 4 bases from J, the junction kept 5 bases outside the gene matches. CDR3 in amino acids: CASSIRAGGSDTQYF. The CDR3 DNA sequence: TGTGCCAGTAGTATAAGAGCAGGGGGCTCAGATACGCAGTATTTT.